This T cell receptor (beta chain) was profiled in a study of blood T cell repertoires in COVID-19. Generated by immunoSEQ multiplex PCR, the TCRdb table keeps only in-frame clones and is missing some. The table lists 300,000 or so clones, approximately 88% of them singletons, with under 8% in the top ten. Looked up from germline, CDR1 is SNHLY and CDR2 is FYNNEI. The CDR3 extends over 12 amino acids. With 11 bases removed from V and 2 bases from J, the gap between germline ends came to 13 bases. The receptor was isolated from a woman in her thirties who had recovered from COVID-19. The chain is built from TRBV2 and TRBJ2-7; D is perhaps TRBD2 (6 bases). Sequences were obtained from peripheral blood. The CDR3 protein is CAGRTQTYEQYF. The DNA for the CDR3 is TGTGCCGGGAGGACGCAGACCTACGAGCAGTACTTC.